This T cell receptor (beta chain) was documented in a study of T cells in Graves' hyperthyroidism and ophthalmopathy (dated 2019 in TCRdb). Broadly, across the study: Peripheral blood was collected at initial diagnosis, before any treatment. The paper reports TCR Vbeta CDR3 sequencing of approximately 140 peripheral blood samples: around 45 ophthalmopathy, under 85 hyperthyroidism and about 17 progressor patients. In several Graves' hyperthyroidism patients, the study also compared T-cell repertoires from thyroid tissue with T-cell repertoires from blood. TCR V-J signatures able to tell the groups apart were searched for in a discovery cohort of 90 to 100 patients, of whom more than 40 had Graves' ophthalmopathy and roughly 59 had stable Graves' hyperthyroidism. An independent validation cohort of around 20 hyperthyroidism patients and 17 patients who later progressed to ophthalmopathy tested prospective prediction of ophthalmopathy. For training and testing, the 100 or so patients in the discovery cohort were randomly divided in a 7:3 ratio. Following sampling, methimazole starting at 30 mg daily was given to hyperthyroidism patients, and high-dose intravenous methylprednisolone was given to ophthalmopathy patients.

Stable Graves' hyperthyroidism was defined as the absence of progression to ophthalmopathy over 18 months of follow-up. Hyperthyroidism patients were aged 18 to 65 years and newly diagnosed, with disease duration of less than 2 months. Patients with uncontrolled infections, other autoimmune diseases, pregnancy or lactation were excluded. Diagnoses were established on the basis of clinical symptoms, serum thyroxine and TRAb, thyroid ultrasound, and orbital computed tomography. PBMCs were isolated from 10 ml of fresh peripheral blood by Ficoll-Paque density gradient centrifugation. Total RNA was extracted using Trizol reagent, and RNA quality was assessed on an Agilent 2100 Bioanalyzer. The TCR beta CDR3 regions were amplified from RNA transcripts. The first round of RT-PCR for the TCR CDR3 was performed with the HTBI primer set and the Qiagen OneStep RT-PCR kit. Libraries were constructed in a second round of multiplex PCR, after which size selection and purification were carried out. Paired-end sequencing of the libraries was performed with 100 bp reads on an Illumina HiSeq2000. On the study's bioinformatics: SOAPnuke was used to process the raw data, with reads discarded if the reads contained adapters or uncalled bases, had a mean Phred below 15, or lacked an exact constant-primer or identifier match. COPE v1.2.5 was used to merge high-quality paired reads, and clonotypes were defined as unique nucleotide sequences. MiTCR v1.1 was used to align the clonotypes against IMGT TRBV, TRBD and TRBJ reference segments. The analysis was restricted to V-J combinations with a frequency above 0.0001, which together covered roughly 99% of the repertoires. A TCS score was defined as the ratio of F50 (clonal expansion) to E x V (chaos), with BLOSUM62-based TCRdist applied between CDR3 peptides within each V-J. Welch's t-statistics and random forest reduced 450 to 600 V-J features to about 13, which were used in a naive Bayes classifier (R e1071). TCRdb took the public reads, trimmed them with fastp at Q25, ran MiXCR for clone calling and kept in-frame beta chains. Rows with one shared CDR3 protein collapse into an entry with the most common genes and DNA. These V and J calls are TCRdb output, not the study's own analysis. The sample has approximately 590,000 distinct CDR3 sequences on record, 15% to 19% of them singletons. Of the sample, approximately 7.4% is held by the ten largest clones.

CDR1 and CDR2 (LGHDT, YNNKEL) derive from the germline V gene (reference sequence). V and J are trimmed by 0 bases and 0 bases, and the gene matches miss 6 bases of the junction. Including the terminal cysteine and phenylalanine, the CDR3 comprises 20 residues. Here the CDR3 DNA is all that survives: 60 bases in frame from base 1. Points the paper makes about the study in general: In validation, the model predicted progression to ophthalmopathy a median of about 6 months before onset, with roughly 68% sensitivity and about 75% specificity. A 13 V-J signature model separated ophthalmopathy from stable hyperthyroidism, with over 85% sensitivity and approximately 81% specificity in cross-validation and 80%/75% in testing. Sample size was not statistically predetermined, and blinding of investigators to group allocation was not performed. Most expanded thyroid clonotypes (frequency above 0.001) were also detected in blood, suggesting blood repertoires may reflect thyroid immune responses.

A remark on this clonotype: Its cognate antigen has yet to be identified. The input lacks base qualities; no much larger clone sits a single base away.

This receptor was obtained from a woman in her twenties or thirties with Graves' hyperthyroidism. The chain is assembled from TRBV3-1 and TRBJ2-6; TRBD2 matches 12 bases in the middle. Sequenced sample: blood. The DNA sequence reads TGTGCCAGCAGCCAAGATCGGACTAGCGGGAAGAGCTCTGGGGCCAACGTCCTGACTTTC. Its protein is CASSQDRTSGKSSGANVLTF.